This T cell receptor (beta chain) was found in a study of cytomegalovirus exposure and HLA in healthy donors. The PCR used 60 Vbeta and 13 Jbeta primers. Sequencing was performed with immunoSEQ multiplex PCR; in TCRdb, only in-frame clones are kept and a portion is missing. The sample has over 150,000 clones, 80% to 90% seen once. General study results and limits: Data from an earlier analysis indicated that most TCR beta V segments were productive either about 87% or about 30% of the time. Indistinguishable V segments, including TRBV6-2 and TRBV6-3, were excluded. TCR beta sequences numbering roughly 18,000 were associated with HLA alleles at 0.05 false discovery rate in a later analysis.

V dropped 4 bases and J dropped 3; count of bases not matched to a gene: 7. The CDR3 extends over 15 amino acids. Germline CDR1 and CDR2: LGHNA and YSLEER. As concerns this clone: Its antigen is unknown.

The source of this sequence is a woman aged 45-65 years in good health and CMV-seronegative. This rearrangement joins TRBV4-3 to TRBJ2-7; TRBD1 matches at 9 bases. The specimen sequenced was PBMCs. Written as DNA, the CDR3 is TGCGCCAGCAGCCTTGGACAGGGGACCCTCTACGAGCAGTACTTC. Protein sequence: CASSLGQGTLYEQYF.